This T cell receptor (beta chain) was sequenced in a study of cytomegalovirus exposure and HLA in healthy donors. Profiled with immunoSEQ multiplex PCR; TCRdb holds only in-frame clones, not every one. The table lists approximately 71,000 clones, about nine tenths of them singletons. Germline values: CDR1 MNHNY, CDR2 SVGAGI (reference sequence). V gave up 2 bases and J gave up 3 bases; unmatched junction bases: 6. The CDR3 length is 15 residues. Comments on this clone: Its cognate antigen is unknown.

General study results and limits: Per published reports, the classifier diagnosed cytomegalovirus status with high specificity and sensitivity. According to a later analysis, TCR clusters from the first cohort tended to co-occur in the approximately 120 validation repertoires. Cytomegalovirus-associated status was assigned to more than 150 TCR beta chains. Under in vitro conditions, a few CMV-associated chains were confirmed as specific for CMV antigens.

The sample comprised PBMCs. This receptor was obtained from a man younger than 30 in good health and CMV-seronegative. The chain has TRBV6-6 and TRBJ1-1, with TRBD1 matching 7 bases. CDR3 nucleotide sequence: TGTGCCAGCAGTTACCCGACAGGGATGGACACTGAAGCTTTCTTT. Amino acid sequence: CASSYPTGMDTEAFF.